The clone carrying this T cell receptor beta chain was counted a single time. Its antigen is unidentified. This record comes from a study of blood T cells in healthy people across ages. This CDR3 region has 15 residues. Trimming stripped 4 bases from V and 4 bases from J, with 14 bases between. Germline-derived CDR1 and CDR2 are SGHTA and FQGTGA. Alongside a J-beta primer mix, a sample-barcoded 5' primer served in a second PCR lasting roughly 7 to 12 cycles. TCRdb analysed the 5' RACE reads with MiXCR anew, one entry per CDR3 protein. The sample holds approximately 960,000 distinct CDR3 sequences; under 35% are singletons and the top ten take about a tenth. Study conclusions and caveats: What prevented conclusive comparison of naive and antigen-experienced cells was that PBMCs were unsorted. The recorded TCR beta diversity per million T cells decreased in a roughly linear manner with age.

This same sample was also taken into another study, of T cells of mothers and their children. That report adds: Reverse transcription into cDNA received all extracted RNA, at about 1.5 ug per 15 ul. Overlap ran slightly, non-significantly higher for related than unrelated mother-child pairs.

The TCR comes from a woman aged 40 to 50 in good health. The specimen sequenced was blood. J is TRBJ2-1 and V is TRBV7-3; weak D call: TRBD2 (6 bases). The CDR3, as DNA: TGTGCCAGCAGCTCTGATCCGGGAGTATACAATGAGCAGTTCTTC. Protein product: CASSSDPGVYNEQFF.